What follows are 26 T cell receptor beta chains derived from one specimen sequenced in a study of beta chain features in type 1 diabetes. What was sequenced were expressed TCRB transcripts, since all of the isolated RNA had been reverse transcribed. Libraries were prepared by immunoSEQ multiplex PCR; TCRdb keeps only in-frame clonotypes and omits some of them. The repertoire consists of hundreds of thousands of clones, with around 15% occurring once and the leading ten covering approximately 7%. Sample: central memory CD4+ T cells from blood. The receptors were sampled from a young man in good health.

This clone was seen many times. The rearrangement links TRBV7-7 to TRBJ2-2, with D possibly TRBD1 on 5 matching bases. CDR1 SSHAT and CDR2 FNYEAQ come from the germline V gene (reference sequence). The CDR3 covers 13 residues. V was trimmed by 8 bases and J by 5 bases, leaving 12 bases between them. CDR3 nucleotide sequence: TGTGCCAGCGGGCAGGGCCGGACCGGGGAGCTGTTTTTT. This sequence encodes CASGQGRTGELFF. The full variable domain, completed using reference TRBV7-7 and TRBJ2-2, is GAGVSQSPRYKVTKRGQDVTLRCDPISSHATLYWYQQALGQGPEFLTYFNYEAQPDKSGLPSDRFSAERPEGSISTLTIQRTEQRDSAMYRCASGQGRTGELFFGEGSRLTVL.

This clone was picked up a small number of times. This chain connects TRBV29-1 to TRBJ2-3; D gene unclear. The CDR3 covers 14 residues. Germline loops: CDR1 SQVTM, CDR2 ANQGSEA. Trimming took off 6 bases at V and 0 bases at J, with 13 bases between the two ends. CDR3 sequence reads: CSVTTGFSTDTQYF. DNA of the CDR3: TGCAGCGTCACGACCGGTTTCAGCACAGATACGCAGTATTTT.

This clone showed up just a few times. The rearrangement joins TRBV7-3 to TRBJ2-4; the D is unclear. CDR3 length equals 11 residues. V gave up 5 bases and J gave up 5 bases, with 4 bases separating them. Germline-derived CDR1 and CDR2 are SGHTA and FQGTGA. The CDR3 loop reads CASSPENIQYF. CDR3 nucleotide sequence: TGTGCCAGCAGCCCTGAAAACATTCAGTACTTC.

V is TRBV30 and J is TRBJ2-5; possibly TRBD2 for D (5 bases). With 4 bases removed from V and 5 bases from J, the gap between germline ends came to 11 bases. The CDR3 has 12 amino acids. CDR1 is GTSNPN and CDR2 is SVGIG in the germline V gene (reference sequence). CDR3 nucleotide sequence: TGTGCCTGGAACCGGGGATGGGAGACCCAGTACTTC. Protein: CAWNRGWETQYF.

The gene calls are TRBV6-1 and TRBJ2-3; D uncertain. This CDR3 contains 15 residues. V shed 7 bases and J shed 6 bases, with 20 bases lying between them. Germline values: CDR1 MNHNS, CDR2 SASEGT. The CDR3 reads CASKESVALWDTQYF. The DNA for the CDR3 is TGTGCCAGCAAAGAATCGGTCGCGTTATGGGATACGCAGTATTTT.

V usage is TRBV7-8 and J usage is TRBJ2-3, with 8 bases identical to TRBD1. J was trimmed by 3 bases and V by 5 bases; bases with no gene match: 10. The CDR3 runs to 16 residues. CDR1 SGHVS and CDR2 FQNEAQ come from the germline V gene. CDR3 sequence: CASSVTGTGQTDTQYF. The CDR3 DNA reads as TGTGCCAGCAGCGTTACGGGGACAGGCCAAACAGATACGCAGTATTTT.

The chain uses TRBV7-2 and TRBJ2-2; TRBD2 matches 10 bases. CDR3 length: 18 amino acids. The germline V gene has CDR1 SGHTA and CDR2 FQGNSA. After removal of 2 bases from V and 1 base from J, the junction contained 7 bases not matched to a gene. This chain's CDR3 is CASSLRIAGGLNTGELFF. For the CDR3, the DNA is TGTGCCAGCAGCTTAAGGATAGCGGGGGGTTTGAACACCGGGGAGCTGTTTTTT.

The CDR3 spells CASSPDRGVNTEAFF. In nucleotides, the CDR3 is TGTGCCAGCTCACCTGATAGGGGGGTAAACACTGAAGCTTTCTTT. The V gene is TRBV18, the J gene TRBJ1-1; TRBD1 is a possible D gene (6 bases). CDR1 is KGHSH and CDR2 is LQKENI in the germline V gene. The CDR3 length is 15 residues. V lost 3 bases, J lost 2 bases, and 13 bases lay in between.

The chain links TRBV18 to TRBJ2-2; D is perhaps TRBD1 or TRBD2 (5 bases each). V was clipped by 2 bases and J by 4 bases, with 8 bases between them. The length of the CDR3 is 14 residues. Germline CDR1 and CDR2: KGHSH and LQKENI. CDR3 in DNA: TGTGCCAGCTCACCAAGGGGAGCCACCGGGGAGCTGTTTTTT. It translates to CASSPRGATGELFF.

The chain has TRBV6-5 and TRBJ2-4, with D perhaps matching TRBD2 (5 bases). This CDR3 has 12 amino acids. Germline loops: CDR1 MNHEY, CDR2 SVGAGI. V shed 6 bases and J shed 7 bases, with 10 bases lying between them. The CDR3 nucleotides are TGTGCCAGCAGGGGAGAGTCGAACATTCAGTACTTC. Protein product: CASRGESNIQYF.

This clone was observed a handful of times. This rearrangement joins TRBV6-5 to TRBJ1-1; D gene uncertain. Trimming shortened V by 0 bases and J by 3 bases, and 11 bases separated the two germline ends. This CDR3 comprises 15 residues. Germline values: CDR1 MNHEY, CDR2 SVGAGI. DNA of the CDR3: TGTGCCAGCAGTTACTCGATGGGCAAGGACACTGAAGCTTTCTTT. Translation gives CASSYSMGKDTEAFF.

This clone was recorded many times. This chain joins TRBV18 and TRBJ1-6; D is uncertain. This CDR3 has 17 residues. V was trimmed by 4 bases and J by 6 bases, leaving 19 bases between them. Germline CDR1 and CDR2: KGHSH and LQKENI. The CDR3 region has the DNA TGTGCCAGCTCACAATCCACGTACCGGGCCCCTAATTCACCCCTCCACTTT. It translates to CASSQSTYRAPNSPLHF.

This clone appeared once. J is TRBJ1-2 and V is TRBV5-1, with 9 bases that match TRBD1. Germline CDR1 SGHRS, CDR2 YFSETQ. CDR3 length: 13 amino acids. V gave up 2 bases and J gave up 6 bases; unmatched junction bases: 2. The CDR3 sequence is CASSLGTGNGYTF. CDR3 in DNA: TGCGCCAGCAGCTTAGGGACAGGGAATGGCTACACCTTC. Full variable domain (missing parts from reference TRBV5-1 and TRBJ1-2): KAGVTQTPRYLIKTRGQQVTLSCSPISGHRSVSWYQQTPGQGLQFLFEYFSETQRNKGNFPGRFSGRQFSNSRSEMNVSTLELGDSALYLCASSLGTGNGYTFGSGTRLTVV.

For the CDR3, the DNA is TGTGCCAGCAGCCGACTAGCGGTCCGTGAGACCCAGTACTTC. Encoded protein: CASSRLAVRETQYF. The chain links TRBV7-7 to TRBJ2-5; TRBD2 agrees at 9 bases. CDR1 and CDR2 from the germline V gene are SSHAT and FNYEAQ (reference sequence). With V trimmed by 5 bases and J by 5 bases, 6 bases remained unmatched. There are 14 residues in the CDR3.

This clone showed up just a few times. The sample contains more than one DNA sequence encoding this CDR3. The chain is built from TRBV7-2 and TRBJ2-3; D is unclear. In germline, CDR1 is SGHTA, CDR2 FQGNSA. V dropped 7 bases and J dropped 0 bases, with 8 bases sitting between them. The CDR3 consists of 13 residues. The CDR3 coding sequence is TGTGCCAGCAAACGAGGAAGCACAGATACGCAGTATTTT. Translated: CASKRGSTDTQYF.

This clone was detected only a few times. The same CDR3 can be traced to other DNA sequences in this sample. V is TRBV18 and J is TRBJ1-1; the D is unclear. V lost 4 bases, J lost 1 base, and 7 bases lay in between. In germline, CDR1 is KGHSH, CDR2 LQKENI. This CDR3 is 13 amino acids long. CDR3 nucleotide sequence: TGTGCCAGCTCACTGGGCCAGAACACTGAAGCTTTCTTT. As protein: CASSLGQNTEAFF.

This clone occurred a few times. The chain couples TRBV7-2 to TRBJ2-3, with D perhaps being TRBD1 or TRBD2 (5 bases each). With 4 bases removed from V and 0 bases from J, the gap between germline ends came to 20 bases. The CDR3 runs to 18 residues. Germline values: CDR1 SGHTA, CDR2 FQGNSA. CDR3 sequence reads: CASSSPGAGSFSTDTQYF. Here the CDR3 DNA reads TGTGCCAGCAGCTCCCCTGGGGCGGGCTCCTTTAGCACAGATACGCAGTATTTT.

This clone appeared a few times. The rearrangement joins TRBV18 to TRBJ2-1; no clear D. Deletions cut 1 base from V and 4 bases from J, with 8 bases between. The germline V gene has CDR1 KGHSH and CDR2 LQKENI. The CDR3 consists of 14 residues. For the CDR3, the DNA is TGTGCCAGCTCACCACAGTACGGTTACAATGAGCAGTTCTTC. Protein: CASSPQYGYNEQFF.

The V gene is TRBV4-3, the J gene TRBJ2-1; 7 bases agree with TRBD2. After removal of 1 base from V and 8 bases from J, the junction contained 8 bases not matched to a gene. CDR3 size: 15 residues. Germline assignment: CDR1 LGHNA and CDR2 YSLEER. For the CDR3, the DNA is TGCGCCAGCAGCCAAGTTTACGGCGGGAGCGATGAGCAGTTCTTC. It specifies CASSQVYGGSDEQFF.

The chain uses TRBV4-3 and TRBJ1-4; the D gene is possibly TRBD1 (6 bases). Germline V lookup: CDR1 LGHNA, CDR2 YSLEER. Trimming cost V 0 bases and J 4 bases, with 12 bases left between them. The CDR3 has 16 amino acids. This CDR3 is CASSQELTGNNEKLFF. The CDR3 nucleotides read TGCGCCAGCAGCCAAGAGCTTACAGGGAATAATGAAAAACTGTTTTTT.

This clone was observed a few times. The V gene is TRBV5-4, the J gene TRBJ2-2, with D unresolved. The germline V and J ends were trimmed by 0 bases and 6 bases, with 9 bases remaining between them. This CDR3 comprises 14 residues. CDR1 and CDR2 from the germline V gene are SGHNT and YYREEE (reference sequence). CDR3 protein: CASSLGAGPGELFF. The CDR3 region has the DNA TGTGCCAGCAGCTTGGGGGCCGGACCCGGGGAGCTGTTTTTT.

The chain uses TRBV9 and TRBJ1-1; D is ambiguous. The CDR3 spans 14 residues. V lost 3 bases to trimming and J lost 1 base, with 10 bases between them. Germline CDR1 is SGDLS and CDR2 is YYNGEE. CDR3 in DNA: TGTGCCAGCAGCGCCACTGTACAGAACACTGAAGCTTTCTTT. Its translation is CASSATVQNTEAFF.

The chain links TRBV7-9 to TRBJ2-1; 10 bases agree with TRBD2. The germline CDR1 and CDR2 sequences are SEHNR and FQNEAQ (reference sequence). This CDR3 is built from 15 residues. Trimming took 5 bases from V and 6 from J; bases not matched to a gene: 7. The CDR3 region is CASSLSGGLINEQFF. CDR3 coding DNA: TGTGCCAGCAGCCTTAGCGGGGGGCTAATCAATGAGCAGTTCTTC.

The chain has TRBV6-6 and TRBJ2-7; 13 bases align to TRBD2. Trimming removed 4 bases from V and 6 bases from J; junction bases left unmatched: 9. The CDR3 length is 16 residues. Germline V CDR1 and CDR2: MNHNY, SVGAGI (reference sequence). The CDR3 loop is CASSSYAGTSGIEQYV. For the CDR3, the DNA is TGTGCCAGCAGTTCCTACGCTGGGACTAGCGGGATCGAGCAGTACGTC.

This clone was seen a handful of times. The rearrangement links TRBV5-4 to TRBJ2-5; the D gene could be TRBD1 or TRBD2 (5 bases each). V lost 2 bases and J 5 bases, leaving 19 bases between the germline ends. The CDR3 is 16 residues long. CDR1 SGHNT and CDR2 YYREEE come from the germline V gene (reference sequence). The CDR3 reads CASSLYSGAGIETQYF. CDR3 DNA: TGTGCCAGCAGCTTATACTCCGGGGCAGGGATCGAGACCCAGTACTTC.

This clone was seen a few times. The chain recombines TRBV7-2 with TRBJ2-5; the D call may be TRBD1 or TRBD2 (5 bases each). The germline gives CDR1 SGHTA, CDR2 FQGNSA. Trimming took 1 base from V and 9 from J, leaving 18 bases between them. The CDR3 consists of 15 residues. The CDR3 is CASSLGAGTQFSQYF. CDR3 DNA: TGTGCCAGCAGCTTAGGGGCCGGGACCCAATTTTCCCAGTACTTC.